The TCR beta chain under discussion was sequenced for a study of shared clonotypes between healthy human individuals. Donors were healthy HIV-negative adults without recently reported acute infections or vaccinations. The unsorted samples had 80 million to 95 million PBMCs used for genomic DNA. Deletions cut 3 bases from V and 8 bases from J, with 14 bases between. The germline V gene encodes CDR1 MNHNS and CDR2 SASEGT. The CDR3 spans 14 residues. Replicate PCRs were loaded with around 0.3 ug DNA from unsorted PBMC, about 30,000 T cell genomes. The sequencing of unsorted PBMC DNA took place on ten immunoSEQ deep assay plates. Generated by immunoSEQ multiplex PCR, the TCRdb table keeps only in-frame clones and is missing some. The sample lists approximately 470,000 clones; 65% to 85% were seen once.

Sequencing was performed on PBMCs. This clonotype was obtained from a middle-aged woman in good health. Some clones in this sample may be carry-over from other donors' samples. The genes are TRBV6-1 and TRBJ1-5; D is ambiguous. The CDR3 loop reads CASSEGSGREPQHF. The CDR3 nucleotides read TGTGCCAGCAGTGAGGGGAGTGGGAGAGAGCCCCAGCATTTT.